The 18 T cell receptor beta chains in this list originate from one sample, sequenced in a study of cytomegalovirus exposure and HLA in healthy donors. Use of 60 Vbeta and 13 Jbeta primers characterized the PCR. Only in-frame clones appear in the TCRdb table, and some are missing; sequencing was by immunoSEQ multiplex PCR. The top ten hold 2.5% to 3.5% of the sample, which has more than 110,000 clones, roughly 83% seen once. Sequenced: PBMCs. The receptors here all came from a female donor in good health and CMV-seronegative.

V and J are TRBV18 and TRBJ1-1; D unclear. Germline loops: CDR1 KGHSH, CDR2 LQKENI. The germline V and J ends were trimmed by 0 bases and 5 bases, with 7 bases remaining between them. The CDR3 is made up of 13 amino acids. CDR3 protein: CASSPPRRTEAFF. The CDR3 DNA is TGTGCCAGCTCACCACCGCGGCGGACTGAAGCTTTCTTT.

This chain links TRBV7-8 with TRBJ1-1; D unclear. CDR1 and CDR2 from the germline V gene are SGHVS and FQNEAQ. CDR3 length: 13 amino acids. V lost 5 bases to trimming and J lost 6 bases, with 13 bases between them. The CDR3 DNA is TGTGCCAGCAGCGAAAACCGGAGAGCTGAAGCTTTCTTT. Translated, it gives CASSENRRAEAFF.

V is TRBV2 and J is TRBJ1-2; TRBD1 matches 7 bases. The CDR3 has 15 amino acids. After removal of 1 base from V and 0 bases from J, the junction contained 2 bases not matched to a gene. The germline CDR1 and CDR2 sequences are SNHLY and FYNNEI. CDR3 nucleotide sequence: TGTGCCAGCAGTGAAGGACAGGGCTCTAACTATGGCTACACCTTC. Translating gives CASSEGQGSNYGYTF.

The chain is built from TRBV5-1 and TRBJ1-1; TRBD1 might be the D (6 bases). Germline V gene sequence: CDR1 SGHRS, CDR2 YFSETQ. The CDR3 is made up of 13 amino acids. V lost 0 bases and J lost 11, with 14 bases in between. CDR3 amino acids: CASSLDLEGVAFF. CDR3 coding DNA: TGCGCCAGCAGCTTGGATCTCGAGGGGGTCGCTTTCTTT.

The chain employs TRBV5-4 and TRBJ1-1, with 7 bases fitting TRBD1. V lost 4 bases to trimming and J lost 1 base; unmatched junction nucleotides: 7. Germline loops: CDR1 SGHNT, CDR2 YYREEE (reference sequence). The CDR3 is 15 amino acids. Here the CDR3 reads CASSRGPYENTEAFF. CDR3 in DNA: TGTGCCAGCAGCAGGGGGCCTTACGAGAACACTGAAGCTTTCTTT.

This chain uses TRBV7-2 with TRBJ2-3; TRBD2 matches 9 bases. With V trimmed by 5 bases and J by 4 bases, 10 bases remained unmatched. Germline CDR1 and CDR2: SGHTA and FQGNSA. The CDR3 spans 16 residues. In DNA, the CDR3 is TGTGCCAGCAGCCAAGACCCGGGACTAGCATCAGATACGCAGTATTTT. Its protein product is CASSQDPGLASDTQYF.

The rearrangement joins TRBV2 to TRBJ1-5, with TRBD1 matching over 9 bases. The ends lost 4 bases at V and 1 base at J; junction bases unmatched: 5. This CDR3 comprises 16 residues. Germline loops: CDR1 SNHLY, CDR2 FYNNEI. The CDR3 loop reads CASSVYRGLSNQPQHF. As DNA, the CDR3 is TGTGCCAGCAGTGTCTACAGGGGGCTCAGCAATCAGCCCCAGCATTTT.

The rearrangement uses TRBV30 and TRBJ1-5; 8 nucleotides agree with TRBD1. The trim removed 3 bases at V and 6 bases at J, leaving 4 bases unmatched. The CDR3 loop spans 13 amino acids. CDR1 and CDR2 from the germline V gene are GTSNPN and SVGIG (reference sequence). The CDR3 bases are TGTGCCTGGAGCGGACAGGGAAGTCAGCCCCAGCATTTT. It encodes CAWSGQGSQPQHF. The full variable domain, rest sourced from reference TRBV30 and TRBJ1-5, is SQTIHQWPATLVQPVGSPLSLECTVEGTSNPNLYWYRQAAGRGLQLLFYSVGIGQISSEVPQNLSASRPQDRQFILSSKKLLLSDSGFYLCAWSGQGSQPQHFGDGTRLSIL.

V is TRBV30 and J is TRBJ1-1; D unresolved. V lost 6 bases to trimming and J lost 4 bases, with 18 bases between them. Looked up from germline, CDR1 is GTSNPN and CDR2 is SVGIG (reference sequence). The CDR3 has 14 residues. The CDR3 DNA is TGTGCCTGCGAATGGGGAGGAGGAAGCACTGAAGCTTTCTTT. This codes for CACEWGGGSTEAFF.

This rearrangement joins TRBV7-6 to TRBJ2-7; the match to TRBD2 covers 13 bases. The germline CDR1 and CDR2 sequences are SGHVS and FNYEAQ. CDR3 length equals 16 residues. V dropped 3 bases and J dropped 0; count of bases not matched to a gene: 2. This CDR3 is CASSFGLAGDSYEQYF. The CDR3 DNA sequence: TGTGCCAGCAGCTTCGGACTAGCGGGAGACTCCTACGAGCAGTACTTC.

V usage is TRBV4-3 and J usage is TRBJ2-7, with 7 bases fitting TRBD1. The CDR3 has 14 residues. After removal of 1 base from V and 4 bases from J, the junction contained 4 bases not matched to a gene. Germline CDR1 and CDR2: LGHNA and YSLEER. This CDR3 reads CASSQVTGPYEQYF. For the CDR3, the DNA is TGCGCCAGCAGCCAAGTGACAGGGCCATACGAGCAGTACTTC.

This clone was picked up one time. The CDR3 DNA sequence: TGTGCCAGCAGCCTGAGGGGGTTATCCTACAATGAGCAGTTCTTC. This gives the protein CASSLRGLSYNEQFF. The chain employs TRBV9 and TRBJ2-1; perhaps TRBD1 as D (6 bases). Germline assignment: CDR1 SGDLS and CDR2 YYNGEE. The CDR3 extends over 15 amino acids. V was shortened by 4 bases and J by 1 base, with 12 bases between the two germline ends.

The chain uses TRBV7-9 and TRBJ2-7, with TRBD1 matching over 9 bases. This CDR3 has 14 amino acids. Germline lookup yields CDR1 SEHNR and CDR2 FQNEAQ (reference sequence). V lost 3 bases to trimming and J lost 4 bases; unmatched junction nucleotides: 4. The CDR3 nucleotides read TGTGCCAGCAGCTTTTGGGACAGGGTGTACGAGCAGTACTTC. Translated: CASSFWDRVYEQYF.

The rearrangement joins TRBV6-1 to TRBJ2-5; D is uncertain. Germline V lookup: CDR1 MNHNS, CDR2 SASEGT. Trimming removed 4 bases at V and 5 bases at J, with 11 bases between. This CDR3 has 13 residues. This chain's CDR3 is CASSAEPRETQYF. The CDR3, as DNA: TGTGCCAGCAGTGCGGAACCGCGGGAGACCCAGTACTTC.

This CDR3 is CASIRWAGKGEQYF. The DNA for the CDR3 is TGTGCCAGCATCAGGTGGGCGGGAAAGGGCGAGCAGTACTTC. This chain joins TRBV7-6 and TRBJ2-7; tentative D call: TRBD2 (6 bases). CDR1 and CDR2 from the germline V gene are SGHVS and FNYEAQ. V was trimmed by 7 bases and J by 6 bases, leaving 19 bases between them. The CDR3 sequence is 14 residues long.

The chain joins TRBV27 to TRBJ2-7, with D perhaps matching TRBD1 (6 bases). Germline assignment: CDR1 MNHEY and CDR2 SMNVEV (reference sequence). The CDR3 spans 15 residues. The V and J ends lost 5 bases and 5 bases respectively, with 19 bases between them. The DNA of the CDR3 is TGTGCCAGCAGTATCCTATCAACAGGGATGAACGAGCAGTACTTC. It codes for CASSILSTGMNEQYF.

The chain combines TRBV27 with TRBJ2-1; D unresolved. V lost 3 bases and J lost 6, with 9 bases in between. Germline CDR1 and CDR2: MNHEY and SMNVEV (reference sequence). This CDR3 is 13 amino acids long. CDR3 coding DNA: TGTGCCAGCAGTTTGTCAACATTCAATGAGCAGTTCTTC. This sequence encodes CASSLSTFNEQFF.

In this sample, this clone turned up a few times. J is TRBJ1-3 and V is TRBV7-3; 9 positions match TRBD1. The V segment lost 4 bases and the J segment 6 bases; nucleotides outside the gene matches: 4. The CDR3 runs 14 residues. Germline V gives CDR1 SGHTA, CDR2 FQGTGA. This CDR3 is CASSSGQGSNTIYF. The CDR3, as DNA: TGTGCCAGCAGCTCGGGACAGGGATCAAACACCATATATTTT.